A single sample is the source of the 10 T cell receptor beta chains below, sequenced in a study of T cell repertoires in aging, cancer and after chemotherapy. Multiplex touch-down PCR with TRB-A/B primers amplified rearranged V-D-J TRB sequences. TCRdb re-called the multiplex PCR reads with MiXCR, one entry per CDR3 protein. The table shows 2,000 to 2,500 distinct CDR3 sequences, with approximately 24% occurring only once. Amplification of TCR beta used genomic DNA extracted from peripheral blood. Sequenced input: blood. These receptors came from a human donor with a solid tumor.

The chain is built from TRBV6-6 and TRBJ2-5, with D perhaps matching TRBD1 or TRBD2 (6 bases each). The CDR3 contains 13 residues. The ends were cut back, 6 bases at V and 5 bases at J, with 13 bases in the middle. CDR1 MNHNY and CDR2 SVGAGI come from the germline V gene (reference sequence). The CDR3 sequence is CASRTGAGETQYF. The CDR3 region has the DNA TGTGCCAGCAGAACGGGGGCGGGGGAGACCCAGTACTTC.

This clonotype has a handful of counts. Sequence at one end of the junction differs from germline and may be a read error. The gene calls are TRBV11-3 and TRBJ1-5; unclear D gene. This CDR3 has 12 residues. Germline V gene lookup returns CDR1 SGHNT and CDR2 YENEEA. CDR3 sequence reads: CWYGVNNQPQHF. CDR3 coding DNA: TGCTGGTATGGGGTTAACAATCAGCCCCAGCATTTT.

The V gene is TRBV20-1, the J gene TRBJ2-3, with D possibly being TRBD2 (6 bases). This CDR3 is built from 14 residues. Germline values: CDR1 DFQATT, CDR2 SNEGSKA (reference sequence). Trimming took 5 bases from V and 1 from J, leaving 13 bases between them. This CDR3 reads CSAWGLPRTDTQYF. The CDR3 coding sequence is TGCAGTGCTTGGGGACTTCCCCGCACAGATACGCAGTATTTT.

This clonotype turned up a few times. This chain uses TRBV6-5 with TRBJ2-4; D possibly uses TRBD1 or TRBD2 (6 bases each). Germline-derived CDR1 and CDR2 are MNHEY and SVGAGI. V dropped 3 bases and J dropped 8 bases, with 14 bases sitting between them. This CDR3 is built from 14 residues. The CDR3 region is CASSYTGGLDIQYF. The DNA of the CDR3 is TGTGCCAGCAGTTATACCGGGGGCTTGGACATTCAGTACTTC.

This sequence joins TRBV5-6 and TRBJ2-7; 9 bases fit TRBD2. Per germline, CDR1 SGHDT and CDR2 YYEEEE. With 2 bases clipped from V and 3 bases from J, the junction kept 9 bases outside the gene matches. The CDR3 runs 16 residues. The CDR3 DNA reads as TGTGCCAGCAGCTTACGAATGCTAGCGGGGAACTACGAGCAGTACTTC. Protein sequence: CASSLRMLAGNYEQYF.

This chain uses TRBV7-6 with TRBJ1-5; D ambiguous. V was pared by 1 base and J by 3 bases, with 7 bases between. The CDR3 spans 14 residues. From germline, CDR1 is SGHVS and CDR2 FNYEAQ. CDR3 coding DNA: TGTGCCAGCAGCTTAGGACGGAACAATCAGCCCCAGCATTTT. It encodes CASSLGRNNQPQHF. Full variable domain (remainder filled in from reference TRBV7-6 and TRBJ1-5): GAGVSQSPRYKVTKRGQDVALRCDPISGHVSLYWYRQALGQGPEFLTYFNYEAQQDKSGLPNDRFSAERPEGSISTLTIQRTEQRDSAMYRCASSLGRNNQPQHFGDGTRLSIL.

This clonotype came up a few times. V gene TRBV12-3 or TRBV12-4 combines with J gene TRBJ1-5; TRBD1 is a possible D gene (6 bases). Trimming stripped 5 bases from V and 2 bases from J, with 16 bases between. The CDR3 extends over 16 amino acids. CDR3 region: CASSAPRGWGNQPQHF. CDR3 coding DNA: TGTGCCAGCAGTGCCCCCAGGGGCTGGGGCAATCAGCCCCAGCATTTT.

In this sample, this clonotype turned up a few times. This chain uses TRBV7-9 with TRBJ1-2; D gene ambiguous. Germline V gene lookup returns CDR1 SEHNR and CDR2 FQNEAQ (reference sequence). V was pared by 6 bases and J by 6 bases, with 17 bases between. This CDR3 is 14 amino acids long. The CDR3 DNA reads as TGTGCCAGCAGGTCGGCATCCCCTATGGATGGCTACACCTTC. This codes for CASRSASPMDGYTF.

The chain recombines TRBV20-1 with TRBJ2-5, with 7 bases identical to TRBD2. Trimming at V came to 5 bases and at J to 1 base, leaving 4 bases not matched to a gene. Germline V gives CDR1 DFQATT, CDR2 SNEGSKA (reference sequence). This CDR3 region has 13 residues. CDR3 coding DNA: TGCAGTGCTCCGCGGGGGAGCCAAGAGACCCAGTACTTC. Its protein is CSAPRGSQETQYF.

This clonotype was observed a handful of times. This chain joins TRBV10-3 and TRBJ1-4, with 9 bases aligning to TRBD1. Germline V lookup: CDR1 ENHRY, CDR2 SYGVKD. CDR3 length: 14 residues. Trimming removed 4 bases from V and 7 bases from J; junction bases left unmatched: 4. The CDR3: CAISARDRAEKLFF. The CDR3 DNA follows: TGTGCCATCAGTGCCCGGGACAGGGCTGAAAAACTGTTTTTT.